The subject of this entry is one T cell receptor beta chain. Its antigen is as yet unknown. Patients who had autoimmune disease history or got systemic immunosuppression were left out. The data are from a study of OX40 agonist ivuxolimab in advanced cancers. Study in general: Patients with prior anti-PD-1, anti-PD-L1 or anti-CTLA-4 therapy were eligible; 40% had some.

Points from the study as a whole: Blood T cells, both CD4+ and CD8+, expanded clonally by week 6 at 0.1 to 3.0 mg/kg. The expanded peripheral T cells' antigen specificity was not determined.

Data came from immunoSEQ multiplex PCR; TCRdb stores just in-frame clones and leaves some out. The sample contains 65,000 to 70,000 clones, 60% to 85% of which appear only once. Specimen: CD4+ or CD8+ T cells sorted from blood, collected in a trial of the OX40 agonist ivuxolimab. The TCR sequence derives from an adult with an advanced solid tumor such as melanoma, head and neck, liver or kidney cancer.

The CDR3 DNA sequence: TGTGCCAGCAGTGAGTGGACAGGGAACGGCTACACCTTC. Its translation is CASSEWTGNGYTF. The chain uses TRBV6-1 and TRBJ1-2, with 8 nucleotides matching TRBD1. CDR3 size: 13 residues. Per germline, CDR1 MNHNS and CDR2 SASEGT. The J segment lost 8 bases and the V segment lost 3 bases, leaving 5 bases of the junction unmatched.